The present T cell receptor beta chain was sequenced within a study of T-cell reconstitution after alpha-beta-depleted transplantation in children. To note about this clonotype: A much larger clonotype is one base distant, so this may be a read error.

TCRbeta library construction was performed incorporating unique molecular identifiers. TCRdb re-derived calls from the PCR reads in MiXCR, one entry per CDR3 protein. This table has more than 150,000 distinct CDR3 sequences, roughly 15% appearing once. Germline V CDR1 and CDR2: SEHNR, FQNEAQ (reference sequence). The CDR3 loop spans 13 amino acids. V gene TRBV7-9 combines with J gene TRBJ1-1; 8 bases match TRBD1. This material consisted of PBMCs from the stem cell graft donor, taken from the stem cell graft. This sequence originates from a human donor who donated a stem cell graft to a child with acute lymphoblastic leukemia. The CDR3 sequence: CAGSLTGATEAFF. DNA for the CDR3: TGTGCCGGCAGCTTGACAGGGGCCACTGAAGCTTTCTTT. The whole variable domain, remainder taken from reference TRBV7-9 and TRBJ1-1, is DTGVSQNPRHKITKRGQNVTFRCDPISEHNRLYWYRQTLGQGPEFLTYFQNEAQLEKSRLLSDRFSAERPKGSFSTLEIQRTEQGDSAMYLCAGSLTGATEAFFGQGTRLTVV.